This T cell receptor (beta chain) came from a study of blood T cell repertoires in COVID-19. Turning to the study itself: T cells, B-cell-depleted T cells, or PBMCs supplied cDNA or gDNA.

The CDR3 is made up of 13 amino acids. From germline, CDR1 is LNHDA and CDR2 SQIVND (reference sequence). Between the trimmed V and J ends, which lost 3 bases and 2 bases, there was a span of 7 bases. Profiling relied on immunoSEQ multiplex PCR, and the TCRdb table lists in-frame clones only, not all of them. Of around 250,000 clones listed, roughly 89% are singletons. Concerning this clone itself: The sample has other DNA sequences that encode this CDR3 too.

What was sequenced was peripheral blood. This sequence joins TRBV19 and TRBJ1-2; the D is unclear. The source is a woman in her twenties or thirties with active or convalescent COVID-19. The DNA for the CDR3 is TGTGCCAGTAGTATTAGAGGGAACTATGGCTACACCTTC. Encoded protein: CASSIRGNYGYTF.